The rows below give T cell receptor beta chains drawn from one sample of a study of siplizumab effects on memory and regulatory T cells. Some clones are missing from TCRdb's copy, which holds only in-frame ones; the method was immunoSEQ multiplex PCR. The sample includes 87,000 or so clones, around 94% of them seen just once. The sample comprised non-Treg CD4+ T cells sorted from blood. These TCRs come from a human donor in good health. CDR3s include the opening cysteine and the closing phenylalanine or tryptophan. A D gene is named only where the DNA matches it firmly. Clone size, where shown, is once, few, many, or a class for clones that have expanded.

TRBJ2-2 NA TRBV29-1 once TGCAGCGTTGGGGCGAACCAGTTCGGGAACACCGGGGAGCTGTTTTTT CSVGANQFGNTGELFF
TRBJ1-2 NA TRBV11-2 NA TGTGCCAGCAGCCAGAACTATGGCTACACCTTC CASSQNYGYTF
TRBJ1-1 NA TRBV6-5 NA TGTGCCAGCAGTTCGGACAGAAGACACACTGAAGCTTTCTTT CASSSDRRHTEAFF
TRBJ1-2 TRBD1 TRBV4-1 NA TGCGCCAGCAGCCAAGGGGGACAGGGGTTTAGGGGCTACACCTTC CASSQGGQGFRGYTF
TRBJ2-6 TRBD1 TRBV9 NA TGTGCCAGTTCCGGGACAGGGGTATCTAGTGGGGCCAACGTCCTGACTTTC CASSGTGVSSGANVLTF
TRBJ2-1 NA TRBV19 NA TGTGCCAGTAGTAAGGGGACTGGGCGGGTATACAATGAGCAGTTCTTC CASSKGTGRVYNEQFF
TRBJ2-1 NA TRBV2 once TGTGCCAGCAGGGTGGACAGTCCAATCAATGAGCAGTTCTTC CASRVDSPINEQFF
TRBJ2-7 TRBD1 TRBV5-4 NA TGTGCCAGCAGCTTGGGACAGGGGCCCTACGAGCAGTACTTC CASSLGQGPYEQYF
TRBJ1-1 TRBD1 TRBV13 NA TGTGCCAGCAGCCGGGACAGGGTTGAAGCTTTCTTT CASSRDRVEAFF
TRBJ2-5 NA TRBV29-1 NA TGCAGCGTTGGGGGGCAGGAGACCCAGTACTTC CSVGGQETQYF
TRBJ2-1 TRBD2 TRBV27 NA TGTGCCAGCAGTCAGATCAGACTAGCGGGGGACAATGAGCAGTTCTTC CASSQIRLAGDNEQFF
TRBJ2-5 TRBD2 TRBV30 NA TGTGCCTGGAGTCAAGGCGGGGGGACAAAGACCCAGTACTTC CAWSQGGGTKTQYF
TRBJ2-3 TRBD2 TRBV5-4 NA TGTGCCAGCAGCTCCGGACTAGTTCCATCGGATACGCAGTATTTT CASSSGLVPSDTQYF